Listed below are T cell receptor beta chains from one sample, sequenced in a study of molecular identifiers for immune sequencing clone quantification. TCRdb re-called the PCR reads with MiXCR, one entry per CDR3 protein. The table lists about 510,000 distinct CDR3 sequences, around 23% of them singletons, with around 0.8% in the top ten. Sequencing was performed on naive CD8+ T cells from blood, with Jurkat cell RNA spiked in. These receptors came from a human donor in good health. Some libraries in this study had Jurkat cell RNA spiked in. Both conserved end residues are trimmed from each CDR3. Each record gives: V gene, J gene, clone size, CDR3 protein. Clone size is stated in some rows and not others, as once, few, many or a class when expanded.

>TRBV20-1|TRBJ2-7|many
SALIGGSEQY
>TRBV9|TRBJ2-5|few
ASSPGGSGPAETQY
>TRBV7-9|TRBJ1-1|-
ASSPVTGVLTEAF
>TRBV6-2/TRBV6-3|TRBJ1-2|few
ASRDIDSRYGYT
>TRBV20-1|TRBJ2-2|many
SAVDRVNTGELF
>TRBV7-9|TRBJ2-7|many
ASSLGPGEQY
>TRBV4-2|TRBJ2-1|-
ASSHIYEQF
>TRBV28|TRBJ1-1|few
ASRSGGHTEAF
>TRBV7-2|TRBJ2-3|many
ASSFRVTSGDTQY
>TRBV10-1|TRBJ2-3|-
ASSDGGLADTQY
>TRBV29-1|TRBJ2-6|many
SVDEGIASGANVLT
>TRBV15|TRBJ1-5|-
ATWAGGNQPQH
>TRBV6-5|TRBJ2-7|-
ASSYGTGVSDEQY
>TRBV7-3|TRBJ2-1|few
ASSLLPASYNEQL
>TRBV12-3/TRBV12-4|TRBJ2-5|many
ASSSGTSGPETQY
>TRBV4-1|TRBJ1-6|many
ASSQDLSSPLH
>TRBV12-5|TRBJ1-5|few
ASGLVGTGQVLHQPQH
>TRBV2|TRBJ2-6|-
ASSEIGGGGSGANVLT
>TRBV4-2|TRBJ2-3|-
ASSPPTGASTDTQY
>TRBV7-2|TRBJ2-3|many
ASSLGSSGGAGTQY
>TRBV6-2/TRBV6-3|TRBJ2-3|few
ASRQTGGATDTQY
>TRBV20-1|TRBJ2-7|-
SATDTNSYEQY
>TRBV7-9|TRBJ2-3|-
ASSLGWAGEGADTQY